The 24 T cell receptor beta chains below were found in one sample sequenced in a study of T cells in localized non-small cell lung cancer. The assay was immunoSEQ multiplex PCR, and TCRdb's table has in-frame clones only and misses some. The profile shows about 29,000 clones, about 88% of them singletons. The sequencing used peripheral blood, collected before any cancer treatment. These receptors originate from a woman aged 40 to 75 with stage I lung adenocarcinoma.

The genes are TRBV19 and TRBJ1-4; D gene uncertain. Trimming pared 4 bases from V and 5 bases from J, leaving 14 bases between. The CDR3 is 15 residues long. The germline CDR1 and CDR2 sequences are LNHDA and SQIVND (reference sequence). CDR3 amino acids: CASSTPLGRNEKLFF. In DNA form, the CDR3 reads TGTGCCAGTAGTACTCCCCTCGGGAGGAATGAAAAACTGTTTTTT.

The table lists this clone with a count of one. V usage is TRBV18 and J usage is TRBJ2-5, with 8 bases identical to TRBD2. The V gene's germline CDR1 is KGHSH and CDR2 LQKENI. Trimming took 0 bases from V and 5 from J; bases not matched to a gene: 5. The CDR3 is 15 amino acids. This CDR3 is CASSPPRGAWETQYF. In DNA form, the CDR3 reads TGTGCCAGCTCACCACCGCGGGGGGCTTGGGAGACCCAGTACTTC.

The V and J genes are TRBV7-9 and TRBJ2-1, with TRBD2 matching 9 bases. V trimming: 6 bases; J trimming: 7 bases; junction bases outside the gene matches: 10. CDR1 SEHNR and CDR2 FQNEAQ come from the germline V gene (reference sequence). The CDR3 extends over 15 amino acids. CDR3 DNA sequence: TGTGCCAGCAGTTCACTAGCGGGCGGTGGGAATGAGCAGTTCTTC. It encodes CASSSLAGGGNEQFF.

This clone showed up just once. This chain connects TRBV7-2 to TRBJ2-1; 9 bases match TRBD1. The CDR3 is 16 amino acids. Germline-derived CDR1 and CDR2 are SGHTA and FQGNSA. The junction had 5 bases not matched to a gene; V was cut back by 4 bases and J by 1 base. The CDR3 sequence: CASSSRTGVSYNEQFF. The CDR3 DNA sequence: TGTGCCAGCAGCTCCAGGACAGGGGTTTCCTACAATGAGCAGTTCTTC.

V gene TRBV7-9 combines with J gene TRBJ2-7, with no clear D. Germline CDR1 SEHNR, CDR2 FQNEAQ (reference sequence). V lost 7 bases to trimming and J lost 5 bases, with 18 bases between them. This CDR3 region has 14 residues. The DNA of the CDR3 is TGTGCCAGCACCCCGCGACCCGGCGGAGACGAGCAGTACTTC. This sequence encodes CASTPRPGGDEQYF.

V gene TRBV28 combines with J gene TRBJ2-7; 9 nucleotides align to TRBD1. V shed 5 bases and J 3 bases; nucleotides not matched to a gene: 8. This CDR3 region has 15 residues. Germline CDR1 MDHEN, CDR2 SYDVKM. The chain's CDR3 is CASSPPGQGIYEQYF. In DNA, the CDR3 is TGTGCCAGCAGTCCTCCGGGACAGGGTATCTACGAGCAGTACTTC.

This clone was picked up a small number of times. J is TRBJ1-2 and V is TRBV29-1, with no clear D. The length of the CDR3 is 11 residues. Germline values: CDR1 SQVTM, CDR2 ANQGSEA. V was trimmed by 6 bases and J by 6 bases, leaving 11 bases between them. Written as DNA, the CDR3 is TGCAGCGTGGCCCTTGGGGATGGCTACACCTTC. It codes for CSVALGDGYTF.

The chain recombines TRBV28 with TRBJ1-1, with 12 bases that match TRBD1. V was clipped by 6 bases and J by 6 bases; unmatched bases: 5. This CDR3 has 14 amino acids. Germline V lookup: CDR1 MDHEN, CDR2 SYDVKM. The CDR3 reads CASRPGTGGSEAFF. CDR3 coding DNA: TGTGCCAGCAGACCCGGGACAGGGGGCTCTGAAGCTTTCTTT.

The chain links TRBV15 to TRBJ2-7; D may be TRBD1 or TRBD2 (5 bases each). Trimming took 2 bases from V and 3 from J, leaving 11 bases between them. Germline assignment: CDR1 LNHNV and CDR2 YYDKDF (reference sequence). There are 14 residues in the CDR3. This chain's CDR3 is CATSRRDAGYEQYF. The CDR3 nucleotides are TGTGCCACCAGCAGACGGGACGCGGGCTACGAGCAGTACTTC.

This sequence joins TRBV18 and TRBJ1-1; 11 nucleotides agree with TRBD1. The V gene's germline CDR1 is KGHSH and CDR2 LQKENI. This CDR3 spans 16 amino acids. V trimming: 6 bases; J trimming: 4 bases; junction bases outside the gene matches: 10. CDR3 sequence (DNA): TGTGCCAGCTCCTCCGGACAGGGGGCGTCCGTCACTGAAGCTTTCTTT. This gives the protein CASSSGQGASVTEAFF. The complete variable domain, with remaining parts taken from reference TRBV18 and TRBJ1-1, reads NAGVMQNPRHLVRRRGQEARLRCSPMKGHSHVYWYRQLPEEGLKFMVYLQKENIIDESGMPKERFSAEFPKEGPSILRIQQVVRGDSAAYFCASSSGQGASVTEAFFGQGTRLTVV.

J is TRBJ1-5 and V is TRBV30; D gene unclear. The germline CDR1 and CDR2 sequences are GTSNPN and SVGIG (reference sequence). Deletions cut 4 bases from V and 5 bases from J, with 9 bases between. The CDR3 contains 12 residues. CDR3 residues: CAWTRDDQPQHF. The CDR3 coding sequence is TGTGCCTGGACAAGGGATGATCAGCCCCAGCATTTT. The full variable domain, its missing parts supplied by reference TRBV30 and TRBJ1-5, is SQTIHQWPATLVQPVGSPLSLECTVEGTSNPNLYWYRQAAGRGLQLLFYSVGIGQISSEVPQNLSASRPQDRQFILSSKKLLLSDSGFYLCAWTRDDQPQHFGDGTRLSIL.

CDR3 protein: CAGSGGAGGEYEQYF. Written as DNA, the CDR3 is TGCGCCGGGAGTGGGGGGGCGGGAGGGGAGTACGAGCAGTACTTC. The chain joins TRBV5-1 to TRBJ2-7; TRBD2 matches at 9 bases. In germline, CDR1 is SGHRS, CDR2 YFSETQ. CDR3 length: 15 amino acids. V shed 10 bases and J 4 bases; nucleotides not matched to a gene: 15.

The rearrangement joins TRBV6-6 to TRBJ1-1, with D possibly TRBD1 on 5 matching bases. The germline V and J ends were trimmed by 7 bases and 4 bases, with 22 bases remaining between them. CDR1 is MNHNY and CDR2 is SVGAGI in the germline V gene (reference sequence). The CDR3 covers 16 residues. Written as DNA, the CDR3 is TGTGCCAGCATTCTCGGAGGGGCCCGGCGGGGCACTGAAGCTTTCTTT. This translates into CASILGGARRGTEAFF.

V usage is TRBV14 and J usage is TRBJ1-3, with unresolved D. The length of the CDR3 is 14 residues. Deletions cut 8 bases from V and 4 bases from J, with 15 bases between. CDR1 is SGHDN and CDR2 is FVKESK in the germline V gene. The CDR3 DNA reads TGTGCCAGCGGGCAGAGGGCCGCCGGAAACACCATATATTTT. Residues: CASGQRAAGNTIYF.

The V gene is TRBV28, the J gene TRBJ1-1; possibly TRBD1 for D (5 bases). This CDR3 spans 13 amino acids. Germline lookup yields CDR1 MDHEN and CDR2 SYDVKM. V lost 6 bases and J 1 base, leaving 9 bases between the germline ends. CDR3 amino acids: CASRTTGNTEAFF. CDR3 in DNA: TGTGCCAGCAGGACTACAGGGAACACTGAAGCTTTCTTT.

The CDR3, as DNA: TGTGCCAGTAGAGTGGGGGAGACTAATCAGCCCCAGCATTTT. Residues: CASRVGETNQPQHF. The J gene is TRBJ1-5, the V gene TRBV19; perhaps TRBD1 as D (5 bases). There are 14 residues in the CDR3. V was cut by 6 bases and J by 4 bases, with 13 bases left in between. Germline V gives CDR1 LNHDA, CDR2 SQIVND (reference sequence).

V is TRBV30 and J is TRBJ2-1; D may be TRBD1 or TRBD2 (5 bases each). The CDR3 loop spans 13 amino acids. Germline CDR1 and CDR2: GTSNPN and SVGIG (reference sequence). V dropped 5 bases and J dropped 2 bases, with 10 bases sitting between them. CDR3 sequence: CAWGTETYNEQFF. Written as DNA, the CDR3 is TGTGCCTGGGGGACGGAGACCTACAATGAGCAGTTCTTC.

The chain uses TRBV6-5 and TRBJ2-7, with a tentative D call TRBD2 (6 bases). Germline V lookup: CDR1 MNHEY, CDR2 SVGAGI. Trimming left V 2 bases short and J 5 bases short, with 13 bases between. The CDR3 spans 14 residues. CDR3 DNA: TGTGCCAGCAGTTACCTCCGGGGGATCAACGAGCAGTACTTC. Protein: CASSYLRGINEQYF.

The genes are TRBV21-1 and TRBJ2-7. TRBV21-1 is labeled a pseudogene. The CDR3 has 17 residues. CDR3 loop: CASSKKSGQGRGYEQYF. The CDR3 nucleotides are TGTGCCAGCAGCAAGAAATCGGGGCAGGGTCGAGGTTACGAGCAGTACTTC.

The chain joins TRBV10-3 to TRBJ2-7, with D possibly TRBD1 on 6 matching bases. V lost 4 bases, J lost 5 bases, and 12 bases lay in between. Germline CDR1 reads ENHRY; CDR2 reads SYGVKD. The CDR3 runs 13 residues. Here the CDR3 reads CAISGNRVNEQYF. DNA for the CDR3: TGTGCCATCAGTGGGAACAGGGTCAACGAGCAGTACTTC.

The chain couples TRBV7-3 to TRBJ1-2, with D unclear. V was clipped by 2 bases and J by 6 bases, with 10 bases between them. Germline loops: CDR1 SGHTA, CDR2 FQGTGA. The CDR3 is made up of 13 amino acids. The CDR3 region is CASSLGLGDGYTF. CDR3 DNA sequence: TGTGCCAGCAGCTTAGGACTAGGAGATGGCTACACCTTC.

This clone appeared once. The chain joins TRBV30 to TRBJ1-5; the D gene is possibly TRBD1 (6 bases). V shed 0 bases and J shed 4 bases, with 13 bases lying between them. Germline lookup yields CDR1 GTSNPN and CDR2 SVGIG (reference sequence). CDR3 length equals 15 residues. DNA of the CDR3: TGTGCCTGGAGTGTACGGGGGCTGAAAAATCAGCCCCAGCATTTT. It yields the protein CAWSVRGLKNQPQHF.

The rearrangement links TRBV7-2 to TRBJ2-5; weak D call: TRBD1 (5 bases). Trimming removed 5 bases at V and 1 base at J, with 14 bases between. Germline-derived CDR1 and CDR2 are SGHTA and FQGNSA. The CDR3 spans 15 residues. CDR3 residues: CASSQFQGPQETQYF. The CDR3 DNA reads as TGTGCCAGCAGCCAATTCCAGGGTCCCCAAGAGACCCAGTACTTC.

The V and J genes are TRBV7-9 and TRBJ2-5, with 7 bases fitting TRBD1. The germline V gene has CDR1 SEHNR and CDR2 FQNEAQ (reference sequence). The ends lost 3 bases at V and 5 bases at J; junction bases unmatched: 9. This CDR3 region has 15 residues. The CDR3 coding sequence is TGTGCCAGCAGCTTGGGGGACAGCCTCTGGGAGACCCAGTACTTC. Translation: CASSLGDSLWETQYF.